The 5 T cell receptor beta chains listed next were all sequenced from one sample in a study of shared clonotypes between healthy human individuals. The protocol was immunoSEQ multiplex PCR, while the TCRdb copy is restricted to in-frame clones and leaves out a portion. The sample yields some 2,500,000 clones, 90% to 95% seen once. Sequences were obtained from naive CD4+ T cells from PBMCs. Sample subset: CD45RA+ positively selected. The source is a man aged 18 to 35 in good health. Some clones in this sample may be carry-over from other donors' samples.

V usage is TRBV28 and J usage is TRBJ2-7; D is perhaps TRBD1 (5 bases). The CDR3 length is 14 residues. V lost 6 bases to trimming and J lost 8 bases, with 20 bases between them. CDR1 MDHEN and CDR2 SYDVKM come from the germline V gene. The CDR3, as DNA: TGTGCCAGCAGATCGGACACCCTCGGGCCGAAGCAGTACTTC. Its translation is CASRSDTLGPKQYF. Drawing the rest from reference TRBV28 and TRBJ2-7, the complete variable domain is DVKVTQSSRYLVKRTGEKVFLECVQDMDHENMFWYRQDPGLGLRLIYFSYDVKMKEKGDIPEGYSVSREKKERFSLILESASTNQTSMYLCASRSDTLGPKQYFGPGTRLTVT.

The chain joins TRBV28 to TRBJ1-2; D unresolved. V gave up 7 bases and J gave up 8 bases, with 17 bases separating them. CDR1 is MDHEN, CDR2 SYDVKM, per germline. The CDR3 sequence is 13 residues long. CDR3 in amino acids: CASTPPRSNGYTF. The CDR3 DNA sequence: TGTGCCAGCACCCCGCCCCGGTCAAACGGCTACACCTTC.

This chain uses TRBV21-1 with TRBJ2-7; TRBD1 reflects the table's D call only, with no check against the DNA. TRBV21-1 is termed a pseudogene. This CDR3 has 14 residues. The CDR3 is CASSKDRANYEQYF. Written as DNA, the CDR3 is TGTGCCAGCAGCAAGGACAGGGCGAACTACGAGCAGTACTTC.

In DNA form, the CDR3 reads TGTGCCAGCTCACAAACCGGGACTGGGGAGACCCAGTACTTC. This codes for CASSQTGTGETQYF. The V call is TRBV18, the J call TRBJ2-5; possibly TRBD2 for D (6 bases). The V end was cut by 4 bases, the J end by 5 bases, with 14 bases between. The CDR3 is 14 amino acids. Germline assignment: CDR1 KGHSH and CDR2 LQKENI.

J is TRBJ2-7 and V is TRBV6-1; no reliable D call. The V end was cut by 11 bases, the J end by 7 bases, with 12 bases between. Per the germline V gene, CDR1 is MNHNS and CDR2 is SASEGT. The CDR3 has 10 residues. CDR3 coding DNA: TGTGCCGGACGTGGGGAAGAGCAGTACTTC. It is translated as CAGRGEEQYF.